This T cell receptor beta chain is drawn from a study of blood T cell repertoires in COVID-19. At the level of the study: COVID-19 samples collected from the United States, Italy and Spain covered acute and convalescent phases. T cells, B-cell-depleted T cells, or PBMCs provided the cDNA or gDNA that served as material.

Recruits, aged 18 to 89 years, lived in 24 US areas. Cohorts were determined from participant-reported clinical history. The data were produced by immunoSEQ multiplex PCR, yet TCRdb's version contains in-frame clones alone and is incomplete. This table holds about 400,000 clones, 88% found once. The CDR3 extends over 16 amino acids. Germline assignment: CDR1 LGHDT and CDR2 YNNKEL (reference sequence). V was pared by 7 bases and J by 1 base, with 7 bases of the junction left unmatched. This chain links TRBV3-1 (or the pseudogene TRBV3-2) with TRBJ1-3, with 10 nucleotides matching TRBD1. The sequenced sample was PBMCs or T cells enriched from blood (not recorded which). The receptor was isolated from a woman between 40 and 55 years old with acute COVID-19. The CDR3 region has the DNA TGTGCCAGCACCTTGGGACAGGGGAAATCTGGAAACACCATATATTTT. Residues: CASTLGQGKSGNTIYF.